Below, 23 T cell receptor beta chains from the same sample are listed, as sequenced in a study of CD8 T cells in Susac syndrome. With random hexamers, reverse transcription was performed on roughly 0.45 to 1 ug of RNA. TCRdb reprocessed the immunoSEQ multiplex PCR reads with MiXCR, giving one entry per CDR3 protein. The table lists 150,000 to 180,000 distinct CDR3 sequences, approximately 94% of them singletons. The sample taken for sequencing was CD8+ T cells from PBMCs. These receptors came from a human donor with multiple sclerosis.

The CDR3 sequence: CASSLDRAGQVDRNIQYF. The CDR3 DNA reads as TGTGCCAGCAGCTTGGACAGGGCAGGCCAAGTTGACAGAAACATTCAGTACTTC. The genes are TRBV3-1 and TRBJ2-4; 8 bases agree with TRBD1. The germline gives CDR1 LGHDT, CDR2 YNNKEL (reference sequence). The CDR3 contains 18 residues. The V gene end was trimmed by 5 bases and the J gene end by 6 bases; junction bases not matched to a gene: 18. The full variable domain, its missing parts supplied by reference TRBV3-1 and TRBJ2-4, is DTAVSQTPKYLVTQMGNDKSIKCEQNLGHDTMYWYKQDSKKFLKIMFSYNNKELIINETVPNRFSPKSPDKAHLNLHINSLELGDSAVYFCASSLDRAGQVDRNIQYFGAGTRLSVL.

The V call is TRBV20-1, the J call TRBJ2-7; 7 positions agree with TRBD1. Trimming at V came to 4 bases and at J to 0 bases, leaving 9 bases not matched to a gene. Germline V CDR1 and CDR2: DFQATT, SNEGSKA (reference sequence). The CDR3 contains 15 residues. The CDR3 DNA reads TGCAGTGCTACCGCCCGGGACAGAGACTCCTACGAGCAGTACTTC. Translated: CSATARDRDSYEQYF.

V gene TRBV20-1 combines with J gene TRBJ1-5; D remains ambiguous. V was trimmed by 7 bases and J by 6 bases, leaving 13 bases between them. Per the germline V gene, CDR1 is DFQATT and CDR2 is SNEGSKA (reference sequence). The CDR3 sequence is 12 residues long. This chain's CDR3 is CSGLARPQPQHF. The CDR3 region has the DNA TGCAGTGGTTTGGCCCGGCCTCAGCCCCAGCATTTT.

The chain joins TRBV9 to TRBJ2-1; 11 bases agree with TRBD1. This CDR3 region has 14 residues. The germline gives CDR1 SGDLS, CDR2 YYNGEE. J was trimmed by 6 bases and V by 7 bases; bases with no gene match: 6. The CDR3 DNA sequence: TGTGCCAGCGACAGGGACAGGGGGTCCAATGAGCAGTTCTTC. Amino acid sequence: CASDRDRGSNEQFF.

The chain links TRBV6-5 to TRBJ2-6; D unclear. Germline V gene lookup returns CDR1 MNHEY and CDR2 SVGAGI. V was clipped by 0 bases and J by 0 bases, with 6 bases between them. The CDR3 is made up of 16 amino acids. In nucleotides, the CDR3 is TGTGCCAGCAGTTACTCGAAAGGCTCTGGGGCCAACGTCCTGACTTTC. Translation: CASSYSKGSGANVLTF.

The V call is TRBV23-1, the J call TRBJ1-2, with 10 bases identical to TRBD1. TRBV23-1 is annotated as an ORF whose role is uncertain. CDR3 size: 15 residues. Trimming took 1 base from V and 9 from J; bases not matched to a gene: 8. CDR3 DNA sequence: TGCGCCAGCAGTCAATTCTCGGGACAGGGGTTGAGCTACACCTTC. Its translation is CASSQFSGQGLSYTF.

The chain joins TRBV27 to TRBJ1-5; TRBD1 aligns across 8 bases. This CDR3 comprises 15 residues. The germline V gene encodes CDR1 MNHEY and CDR2 SMNVEV (reference sequence). Trimming removed 5 bases from V and 2 bases from J; junction bases left unmatched: 5. CDR3 in amino acids: CASSPLTGGNQPQHF. In nucleotides, the CDR3 is TGTGCCAGCAGTCCGTTGACAGGGGGCAATCAGCCCCAGCATTTT.

The chain uses TRBV7-8 and TRBJ1-1; D gene ambiguous. Germline values: CDR1 SGHVS, CDR2 FQNEAQ. The CDR3 is 13 amino acids. V was pared by 4 bases and J by 1 base, with 7 bases between. This chain's CDR3 is CASSYPENTEAFF. In nucleotides, the CDR3 is TGTGCCAGCAGCTACCCGGAGAACACTGAAGCTTTCTTT.

The rearrangement uses TRBV7-8 and TRBJ2-6; D remains unclear. CDR1 and CDR2 from the germline V gene are SGHVS and FQNEAQ. V gave up 0 bases and J gave up 0 bases, with 6 bases separating them. The CDR3 loop spans 16 amino acids. Here the CDR3 DNA reads TGTGCCAGCAGCTTAGCTGTCTCCTCTGGGGCCAACGTCCTGACTTTC. This codes for CASSLAVSSGANVLTF. The full variable domain, with the rest looked up from reference TRBV7-8 and TRBJ2-6, is GAGVSQSPRYKVAKRGQDVALRCDPISGHVSLFWYQQALGQGPEFLTYFQNEAQLDKSGLPSDRFFAERPEGSVSTLKIQRTQQEDSAVYLCASSLAVSSGANVLTFGAGSRLTVL.

The CDR3 loop reads CASSERWDEQFF. The CDR3 nucleotides read TGTGCCAGCAGCGAAAGGTGGGATGAGCAGTTCTTC. The V gene is TRBV11-2, the J gene TRBJ2-1; unclear D gene. V was clipped by 5 bases and J by 8 bases, with 10 bases between them. This CDR3 contains 12 residues. CDR1 SGHAT and CDR2 FQNNGV come from the germline V gene.

The rearrangement joins TRBV9 to TRBJ1-6; D perhaps matches TRBD1 (5 bases). The CDR3 is 15 amino acids. The germline CDR1 and CDR2 sequences are SGDLS and YYNGEE. V was shortened by 4 bases and J by 6 bases, with 14 bases between the two germline ends. CDR3 protein: CASSPQEGLNSPLHF. CDR3 in DNA: TGTGCCAGCAGCCCCCAGGAGGGGCTTAATTCACCCCTCCACTTT. Looking up the rest from reference TRBV9 and TRBJ1-6 gives the full variable domain: DSGVTQTPKHLITATGQRVTLRCSPRSGDLSVYWYQQSLDQGLQFLIQYYNGEERAKGNILERFSAQQFPDLHSELNLSSLELGDSALYFCASSPQEGLNSPLHFGNGTRLTVT.

This sequence joins TRBV19 and TRBJ2-1, with 11 bases lining up with TRBD2. CDR1 LNHDA and CDR2 SQIVND come from the germline V gene (reference sequence). The CDR3 runs 16 residues. V lost 4 bases, J lost 4 bases, and 6 bases stayed unmatched. The CDR3 spells CASSTSGGNPYNEQFF. As DNA, the CDR3 is TGTGCCAGTAGTACTAGCGGGGGGAATCCTTACAATGAGCAGTTCTTC.

This clonotype appeared once. V gene TRBV19 combines with J gene TRBJ2-3; a possible D gene is TRBD1 (6 bases). The CDR3 runs 11 residues. Per the germline V gene, CDR1 is LNHDA and CDR2 is SQIVND (reference sequence). Trimming pared 7 bases from V and 5 bases from J, leaving 7 bases between. CDR3 coding DNA: TGTGCCAGTATGACAGGAGATACGCAGTATTTT. Protein product: CASMTGDTQYF.

The chain employs TRBV20-1 and TRBJ1-1; D gene unclear. The germline gives CDR1 DFQATT, CDR2 SNEGSKA (reference sequence). The length of the CDR3 is 14 residues. V was cut by 0 bases and J by 7 bases, with 15 bases left in between. The CDR3 here is CSARDGGRANEAFF. The CDR3, as DNA: TGCAGTGCTAGAGACGGAGGCAGAGCGAATGAAGCTTTCTTT.

The chain combines TRBV28 with TRBJ2-5; 7 nucleotides align to TRBD1. This CDR3 contains 14 residues. The V segment lost 2 bases and the J segment 4 bases; nucleotides outside the gene matches: 4. Germline values: CDR1 MDHEN, CDR2 SYDVKM. CDR3 loop: CASSLSNRGETQYF. The CDR3 DNA reads as TGTGCCAGCAGTTTAAGTAACAGGGGAGAGACCCAGTACTTC.

The V gene is TRBV29-1, the J gene TRBJ1-1; D possibly corresponds to TRBD1 (5 bases). V lost 1 base and J 1 base, leaving 13 bases between the germline ends. The CDR3 has 15 residues. Germline V gene sequence: CDR1 SQVTM, CDR2 ANQGSEA. CDR3 DNA: TGCAGCGTTGAAGTTGGGGCAGTGAGGAACACTGAAGCTTTCTTT. As protein: CSVEVGAVRNTEAFF.

The chain combines TRBV5-6 with TRBJ1-1; no reliable D call. The CDR3 spans 12 residues. Per germline, CDR1 SGHDT and CDR2 YYEEEE. V was clipped by 6 bases and J by 0 bases, with 6 bases between them. The CDR3 spells CASTQMNTEAFF. CDR3 nucleotides: TGTGCCAGCACCCAAATGAACACTGAAGCTTTCTTT.

The genes are TRBV20-1 and TRBJ2-1; tentative D call: TRBD2 (7 bases). The CDR3 has 18 amino acids. The V end lost 4 bases, the J end lost 5 bases, and 27 bases lay between the germline ends. Germline loops: CDR1 DFQATT, CDR2 SNEGSKA (reference sequence). DNA of the CDR3: TGCAGTGCTATACCGTACCACGCGGGGGCAGCCCCTAACAATGAGCAGTTCTTC. Translated, it gives CSAIPYHAGAAPNNEQFF.

The chain couples TRBV27 to TRBJ1-5, with D unclear. Germline CDR1 reads MNHEY; CDR2 reads SMNVEV (reference sequence). This CDR3 contains 14 residues. Trimming cost V 0 bases and J 6 bases, with 9 bases left between them. CDR3 protein: CASSLSRSLQPQHF. The CDR3 DNA reads as TGTGCCAGCAGTTTATCCCGTTCTCTTCAGCCCCAGCATTTT.

This clonotype appeared once. The rearrangement joins TRBV20-1 to TRBJ1-1; no definite D call. Germline lookup yields CDR1 DFQATT and CDR2 SNEGSKA (reference sequence). CDR3 length equals 20 residues. V lost 0 bases and J 1 base, leaving 27 bases between the germline ends. CDR3 in amino acids: CSARDFGEYGQEQENTEAFF. The CDR3 coding sequence is TGCAGTGCTAGAGATTTCGGCGAGTACGGGCAGGAACAAGAGAACACTGAAGCTTTCTTT.

A single count supports this clonotype. V usage is TRBV3-1 and J usage is TRBJ1-2, with 9 bases matching TRBD1. Germline V lookup: CDR1 LGHDT, CDR2 YNNKEL (reference sequence). J was trimmed by 4 bases and V by 4 bases; bases with no gene match: 7. CDR3 size: 15 residues. This chain's CDR3 is CASSRRTGGGYGYTF. In DNA form, the CDR3 reads TGTGCCAGCAGCCGACGAACAGGGGGCGGCTATGGCTACACCTTC.

The table lists this clonotype with a count of one. The V call is TRBV6-2 or TRBV6-3, the J call TRBJ2-3; D is ambiguous. The germline V and J ends were trimmed by 7 bases and 4 bases, with 12 bases remaining between them. The CDR3 spans 13 residues. CDR1 and CDR2 (germline): MNHEY, SVGEGT. The CDR3 reads CASNDERADTQYF. The CDR3 DNA reads as TGTGCCAGCAATGATGAAAGGGCAGATACGCAGTATTTT.

The J gene is TRBJ2-3, the V gene TRBV25-1; D remains ambiguous. This CDR3 region has 11 residues. Germline lookup yields CDR1 MGHDK and CDR2 SYGVNS. Trimming took off 10 bases at V and 6 bases at J, with 11 bases between the two ends. CDR3 loop: CATTPGDTQYF. As DNA, the CDR3 is TGTGCCACCACTCCTGGGGATACGCAGTATTTT.